A selection of T cell receptor beta chains follows, all from one sample in a study of blood T cell repertoires in COVID-19. Method: immunoSEQ multiplex PCR; TCRdb's copy keeps in-frame clones and lacks some. The sample contains about 200,000 clones, approximately 78% of which appear only once. Source material: peripheral blood. The receptors were gathered from a woman over 75 with acute or convalescent COVID-19. Each CDR3 is given with its conserved first and last residue. D genes are given only for firm matches. Some rows mark clone size as missing; the rest say once, few, many or name a class of expanded clone.

j_call v_call clone_size d_call cdr3_length cdr3_nt cdr3_aa
TRBJ2-2 TRBV27 - - 19 TGTGCCAGCAGTTTTAAAGCCCCTTTATTAGGGGCGAGGACCGGGGAGCTGTTTTTT CASSFKAPLLGARTGELFF
TRBJ1-2 TRBV7-8 - - 12 TGTGCCAGCAGCGGCCCGACGGGAGACTACACCTTC CASSGPTGDYTF
TRBJ1-2 TRBV29-1 once TRBD1 15 TGCAGCGTTGGTGGGGAGGGGGACAGGCACTATGGCTACACCTTC CSVGGEGDRHYGYTF
TRBJ2-5 TRBV19 few - 14 TGTGCCAGTAGTCGGACAGTGGGGGGGGAGACCCAGTACTTC CASSRTVGGETQYF
TRBJ1-2 TRBV19 - - 13 TGTGCCACTCCCTCCCCGGGGTATCGTGGCTACACCTTC CATPSPGYRGYTF
TRBJ1-3 TRBV19 - TRBD1 14 TGTGCCAGTAGTATGGACAGGGATCGAAACACCATATATTTT CASSMDRDRNTIYF
TRBJ2-7 TRBV7-2 - TRBD1 14 TGTGCCAGCAGGGACAGGGGCCGGCTCTACGAGCAGTACTTC CASRDRGRLYEQYF
TRBJ1-3 TRBV7-6 - - 15 TGTGCCAGCAGCTCCGTCGGAGATTCTGGAAACACCATATATTTT CASSSVGDSGNTIYF
TRBJ1-2 TRBV6-2/TRBV6-3 - - 13 TGTGCCAGCAGCGCCGCGCTCCCCTATGGCTACACCTTC CASSAALPYGYTF
TRBJ1-4 TRBV6-6 - - 15 TGTGCCAGCACCACCGAGGGCCGGACCGATGAAAAACTGTTTTTT CASTTEGRTDEKLFF
TRBJ2-1 TRBV5-6 - TRBD1 16 TGTGCCAGCAGGGCCTCCGGGACAGGGGTGTACAATGAGCAGTTCTTC CASRASGTGVYNEQFF
TRBJ2-2 TRBV19 - - 14 TGTGCGGCCTCGGGACTGGATATCACCGGGGAGCTGTTTTTT CAASGLDITGELFF
TRBJ1-5 TRBV19 - TRBD1 14 TGTGCCACCAGGACAGGGGACAGCAATCAGCCCCAGCATTTT CATRTGDSNQPQHF
TRBJ2-7 TRBV6-2/TRBV6-3 - TRBD1 16 TGTGCCAGCAGTCAGCCTCCGGGACAGGGCCCCTACGAGCAGTACTTC CASSQPPGQGPYEQYF
TRBJ1-5 TRBV18 - - 16 TGTGCCAGCTCACCCCCCCGCGCGGATAGCAATCAGCCCCAGCATTTT CASSPPRADSNQPQHF
TRBJ2-7 TRBV5-4 - TRBD1 14 TGTGCCAGCAGTTATCCGACAGGGAACAACGAGCAGTACTTC CASSYPTGNNEQYF
TRBJ1-5 TRBV6-2/TRBV6-3 - - 14 TGTGCCAGCAGCCTCGGGGGGGGCTTTCAGCCCCAGCATTTT CASSLGGGFQPQHF
TRBJ2-5 TRBV7-2 once - 14 TGTGCCAGCAGCGATGGACTGGGGTGGGAGACCCAGTACTTC CASSDGLGWETQYF
TRBJ1-2 TRBV11-2 - TRBD1 17 TGTGCCAGCAGCTCTACACTGGTTCAGGACAGGGGTTACGGCTACACCTTC CASSSTLVQDRGYGYTF
TRBJ1-4 TRBV5-1 - TRBD1 14 TGCGCCAGCAGCTCTCAGGGGGCTGACGAAAAACTGTTTTTT CASSSQGADEKLFF
TRBJ2-1 TRBV28 - TRBD1 13 TGTGCCAGCAGCGGGACAGGGTTTAATGAGCAGTTCTTC CASSGTGFNEQFF
TRBJ1-5 TRBV9 - TRBD1 15 TGTGCCAGCAGCGTAACCGACAGGGTGGGGCAGCCCCAGCATTTT CASSVTDRVGQPQHF
TRBJ2-5 TRBV7-9 - TRBD2 15 TGTGCCAGCAGCTTAGTGGCGGGGGGCCAAGAGACCCAGTACTTC CASSLVAGGQETQYF
TRBJ2-1 TRBV28 - TRBD2 14 TGTGCCAGCAGTTTCATTAGCGGGAGTAGTGAGCAGTTCTTC CASSFISGSSEQFF
TRBJ2-5 TRBV5-1 - - 13 TGCGCCAGCAGCTTGCCTAGCGTCGGGGCCCAGTACTTC CASSLPSVGAQYF
TRBJ1-2 TRBV7-8 - - 15 TGTGCCAGCAGCTTAGATCTGGGGGCGGGCTATGGCTACACCTTC CASSLDLGAGYGYTF